This record covers a single T cell receptor (beta chain). This specimen comes from a study of blood T cell repertoires in COVID-19. Study in general: The United States, Italy and Spain supplied acute and convalescent COVID-19 samples. T cells, B-cell-depleted T cells, or PBMCs provided the cDNA or gDNA that served as material.

Original handling: Estimation of nucleated cell counts was performed using reference gene primer amplification. Profiling relied on immunoSEQ multiplex PCR, and the TCRdb table lists in-frame clones only, not all of them. D and trimming were read from the DNA, whereas the V and J calls and clone size are those reported in that table. This table has 45,000 to 55,000 clones, 82% appearing once. Patients of the Seattle cohort, enrolled during active infection, were followed longitudinally. This sequence originates from an older man with COVID-19, enrolled during active disease. Input material: peripheral blood.

CDR3 nucleotide sequence: TGCGCCAGCAGCCAGGCGGACAGCGGCTACACCTTC. As protein: CASSQADSGYTF. This chain links TRBV4-3 with TRBJ1-2; TRBD1 is a possible D gene (6 bases). This CDR3 has 12 residues. The germline V and J ends were trimmed by 3 bases and 8 bases, with 10 bases remaining between them. Germline V lookup: CDR1 LGHNA, CDR2 YSLEER.